This paragraph reports one T cell receptor beta chain. The CDR3 sequence is 14 residues long. With 0 bases removed from V and 4 bases from J, the gap between germline ends came to 8 bases. Per germline, CDR1 SGDLS and CDR2 YYNGEE. The data belong to a study of control samples from healthy donors and cancer patients. TCRdb's table, derived via immunoSEQ multiplex PCR, lists solely in-frame clones and lacks some. The data contain roughly 120,000 clones, approximately 90% of them singletons. The chain joins TRBV9 to TRBJ1-3; D gene uncertain. The specimen sequenced was blood. The TCR was taken from a woman aged 70-85 years in good health. The CDR3 loop is CASSVAPSGNTIYF. CDR3 nucleotide sequence: TGTGCCAGCAGCGTAGCTCCCAGCGGAAACACCATATATTTT.